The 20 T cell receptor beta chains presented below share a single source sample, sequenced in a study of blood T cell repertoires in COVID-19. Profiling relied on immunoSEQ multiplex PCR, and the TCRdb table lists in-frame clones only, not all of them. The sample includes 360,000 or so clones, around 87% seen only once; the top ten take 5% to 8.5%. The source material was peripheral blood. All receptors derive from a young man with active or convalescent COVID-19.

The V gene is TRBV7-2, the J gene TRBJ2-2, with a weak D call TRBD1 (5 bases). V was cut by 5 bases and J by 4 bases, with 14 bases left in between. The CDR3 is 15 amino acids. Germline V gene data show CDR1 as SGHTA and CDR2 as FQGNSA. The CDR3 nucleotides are TGTGCCAGCAGCCTCATGACAGTCGGCACCGGGGAGCTGTTTTTT. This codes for CASSLMTVGTGELFF. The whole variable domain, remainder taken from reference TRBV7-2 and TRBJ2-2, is GAGVSQSPSNKVTEKGKDVELRCDPISGHTALYWYRQSLGQGLEFLIYFQGNSAPDKSGLPSDRFSAERTGGSVSTLTIQRTQQEDSAVYLCASSLMTVGTGELFFGEGSRLTVL.

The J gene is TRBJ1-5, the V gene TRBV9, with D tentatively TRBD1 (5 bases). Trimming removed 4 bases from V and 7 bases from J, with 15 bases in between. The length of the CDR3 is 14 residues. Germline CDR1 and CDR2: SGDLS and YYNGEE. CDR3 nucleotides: TGTGCCAGCAGCCCCCCAGGGATAAGACAGCCCCAGCATTTT. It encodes CASSPPGIRQPQHF.

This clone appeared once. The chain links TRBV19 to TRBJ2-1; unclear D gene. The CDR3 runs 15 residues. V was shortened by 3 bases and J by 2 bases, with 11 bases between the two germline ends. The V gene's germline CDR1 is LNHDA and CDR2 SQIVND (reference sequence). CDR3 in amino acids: CASSILLLAYNEQFF. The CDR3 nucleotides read TGTGCCAGTAGTATTCTTTTGCTAGCCTACAATGAGCAGTTCTTC.

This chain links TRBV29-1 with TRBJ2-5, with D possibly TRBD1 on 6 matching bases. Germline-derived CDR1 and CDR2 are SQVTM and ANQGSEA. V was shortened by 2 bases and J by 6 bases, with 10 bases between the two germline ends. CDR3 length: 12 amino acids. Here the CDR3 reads CSVESRGKTQYF. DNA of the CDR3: TGCAGCGTTGAATCCAGGGGAAAGACCCAGTACTTC.

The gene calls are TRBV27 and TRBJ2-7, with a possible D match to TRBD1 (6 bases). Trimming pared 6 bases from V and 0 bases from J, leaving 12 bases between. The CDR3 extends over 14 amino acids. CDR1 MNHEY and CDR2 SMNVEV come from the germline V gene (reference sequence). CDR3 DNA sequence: TGTGCCAGCAGGATGGGACACACCTCCTACGAGCAGTACTTC. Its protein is CASRMGHTSYEQYF.

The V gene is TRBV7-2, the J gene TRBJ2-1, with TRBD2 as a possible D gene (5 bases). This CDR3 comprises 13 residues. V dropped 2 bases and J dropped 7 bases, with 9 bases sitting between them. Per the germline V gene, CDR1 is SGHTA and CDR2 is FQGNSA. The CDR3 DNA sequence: TGTGCCAGCAGCTTAACCCGAGGGAATGAGCAGTTCTTC. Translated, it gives CASSLTRGNEQFF.

The CDR3 loop reads CASSSGQHNEQFF. The CDR3 coding sequence is TGCGCCAGCAGCTCGGGACAGCACAATGAGCAGTTCTTC. The chain carries TRBV5-1 and TRBJ2-1; 7 nucleotides agree with TRBD1. Losses at the gene ends were 3 bases for V and 5 bases for J; bases not matched to a gene: 2. Germline CDR1 SGHRS, CDR2 YFSETQ. This CDR3 spans 13 amino acids.

This CDR3 is CASSGPWAPDRGGYNEQFF. The DNA of the CDR3 is TGTGCCAGCAGCGGCCCCTGGGCTCCTGACAGGGGCGGCTACAATGAGCAGTTCTTC. The rearrangement links TRBV9 to TRBJ2-1; 8 bases are a match to TRBD1. Germline CDR1 is SGDLS and CDR2 is YYNGEE. V gave up 3 bases and J gave up 3 bases; unmatched junction bases: 17. CDR3 length equals 19 residues.

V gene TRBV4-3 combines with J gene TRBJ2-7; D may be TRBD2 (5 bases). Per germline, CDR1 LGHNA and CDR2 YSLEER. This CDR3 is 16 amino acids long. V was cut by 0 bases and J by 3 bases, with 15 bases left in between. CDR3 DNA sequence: TGCGCCAGCAGCCAAGATCGTGTAGCGATGGGCTACGAGCAGTACTTC. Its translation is CASSQDRVAMGYEQYF.

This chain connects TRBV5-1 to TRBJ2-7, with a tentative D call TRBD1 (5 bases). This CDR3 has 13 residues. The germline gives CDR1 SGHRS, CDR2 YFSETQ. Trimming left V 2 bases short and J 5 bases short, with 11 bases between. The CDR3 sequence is CASSFQGSNEQYF. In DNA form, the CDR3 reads TGCGCCAGCAGCTTCCAGGGTTCCAACGAGCAGTACTTC.

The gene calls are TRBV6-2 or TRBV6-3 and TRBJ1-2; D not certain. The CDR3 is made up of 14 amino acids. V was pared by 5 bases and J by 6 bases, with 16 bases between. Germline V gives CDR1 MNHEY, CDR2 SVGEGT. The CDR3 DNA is TGTGCCAGCAGTATCGACGCATGGGAGGATGGCTACACCTTC. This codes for CASSIDAWEDGYTF.

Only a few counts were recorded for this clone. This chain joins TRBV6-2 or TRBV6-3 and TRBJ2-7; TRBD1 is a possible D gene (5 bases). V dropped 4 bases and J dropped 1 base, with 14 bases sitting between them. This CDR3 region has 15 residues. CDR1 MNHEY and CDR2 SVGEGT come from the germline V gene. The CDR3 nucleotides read TGTGCCAGCAGTTCTGGGGCCCCCCCGTCCTACGAGCAGTACTTC. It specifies CASSSGAPPSYEQYF.

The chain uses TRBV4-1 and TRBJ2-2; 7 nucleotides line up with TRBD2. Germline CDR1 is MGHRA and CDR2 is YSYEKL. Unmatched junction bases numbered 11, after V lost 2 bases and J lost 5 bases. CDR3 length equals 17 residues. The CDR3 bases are TGCGCCAGCAGCCAAATCGACATGGGACTAACGACCGGGGAGCTGTTTTTT. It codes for CASSQIDMGLTTGELFF.

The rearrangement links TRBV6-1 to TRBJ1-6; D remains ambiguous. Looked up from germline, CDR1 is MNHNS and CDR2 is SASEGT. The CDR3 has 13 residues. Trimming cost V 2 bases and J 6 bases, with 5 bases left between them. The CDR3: CASSEQVNSPLHF. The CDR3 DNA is TGTGCCAGCAGTGAACAGGTTAATTCACCCCTCCACTTT.

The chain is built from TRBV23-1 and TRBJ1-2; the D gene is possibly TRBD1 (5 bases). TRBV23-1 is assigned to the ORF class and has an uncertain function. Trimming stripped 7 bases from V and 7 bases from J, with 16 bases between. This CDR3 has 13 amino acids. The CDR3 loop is CASTPPRGGGYTF. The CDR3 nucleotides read TGCGCCAGCACCCCGCCCCGGGGGGGTGGCTACACCTTC.

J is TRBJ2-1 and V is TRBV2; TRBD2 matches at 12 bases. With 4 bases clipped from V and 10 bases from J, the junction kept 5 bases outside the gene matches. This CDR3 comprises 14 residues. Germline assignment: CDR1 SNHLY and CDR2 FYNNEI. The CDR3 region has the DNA TGTGCCAGCAGTGCGCTAGCGGGAGGGTCCGAGCAGTTCTTC. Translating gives CASSALAGGSEQFF.

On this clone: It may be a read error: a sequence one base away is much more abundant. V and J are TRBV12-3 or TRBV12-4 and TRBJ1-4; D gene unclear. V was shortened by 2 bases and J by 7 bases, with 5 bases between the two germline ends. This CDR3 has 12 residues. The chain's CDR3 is CASSLFGEKLFF. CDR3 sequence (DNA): TGTGCCAGCAGTTTATTCGGTGAAAAACTGTTTTTT.

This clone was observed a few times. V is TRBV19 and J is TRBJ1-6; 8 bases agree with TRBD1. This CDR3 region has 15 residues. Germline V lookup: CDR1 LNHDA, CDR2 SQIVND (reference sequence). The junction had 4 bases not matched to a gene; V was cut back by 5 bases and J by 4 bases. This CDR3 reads CASSPRTGYNSPLHF. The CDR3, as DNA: TGTGCCAGTAGTCCAAGGACAGGGTATAATTCACCCCTCCACTTT. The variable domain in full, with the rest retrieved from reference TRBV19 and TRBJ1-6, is DGGITQSPKYLFRKEGQNVTLSCEQNLNHDAMYWYRQDPGQGLRLIYYSQIVNDFQKGDIAEGYSVSREKKESFPLTVTSAQKNPTAFYLCASSPRTGYNSPLHFGNGTRLTVT.

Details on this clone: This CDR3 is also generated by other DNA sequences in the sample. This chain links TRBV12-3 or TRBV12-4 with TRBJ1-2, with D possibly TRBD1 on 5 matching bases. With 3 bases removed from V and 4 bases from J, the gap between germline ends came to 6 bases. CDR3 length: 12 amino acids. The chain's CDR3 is CASSLGPYGYTF. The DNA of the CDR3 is TGTGCCAGCAGTTTGGGGCCCTATGGCTACACCTTC.

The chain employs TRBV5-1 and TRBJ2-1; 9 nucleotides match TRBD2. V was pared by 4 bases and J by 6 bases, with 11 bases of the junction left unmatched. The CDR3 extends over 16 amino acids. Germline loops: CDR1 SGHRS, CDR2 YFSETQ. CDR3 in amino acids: CASSPSASGNVNEQFF. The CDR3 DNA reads TGCGCCAGCAGCCCCAGTGCTAGCGGGAATGTCAATGAGCAGTTCTTC.